Listed below are T cell receptor beta chains from one sample, sequenced in a study of brain T cells in children with intractable seizures. The protocol was immunoSEQ multiplex PCR, while the TCRdb copy is restricted to in-frame clones and leaves out a portion. Counted here are 340,000 or so clones, 93% occurring once; the ten biggest clones make up 5.5% to 6%. The source was peripheral blood, collected roughly 5 months after surgery. These receptors came from a boy in the first two years of life with tuberous sclerosis and intractable seizures. Both conserved end residues are part of each CDR3. D genes are given only for firm matches. The size entry is marked missing in some rows and otherwise reads once, few, many or a size class.

CDR3aa	CDR3nt	j_gene	d_gene	v_gene	len	abundance
CASSQDRRGSPLHF	TGTGCCAGCAGTCAGGACAGAAGGGGTTCACCCCTCCACTTT	TRBJ1-6	NA	TRBV28	14	NA
CATSMTGWISDTQYF	TGTGCCACCAGTATGACAGGGTGGATTTCAGATACGCAGTATTTT	TRBJ2-3	TRBD1	TRBV24-1	15	NA
CASSLAWVSAGELFF	TGTGCCAGCAGCTTAGCATGGGTTTCGGCCGGGGAGCTGTTTTTT	TRBJ2-2	NA	TRBV7-2	15	NA
CASSEGQGASPLHF	TGCGCCAGCAGTGAGGGACAGGGGGCTTCACCCCTCCACTTT	TRBJ1-6	TRBD1	TRBV10-1	14	NA
CASSGMSGTTGELFF	TGTGCCAGCAGCGGTATGTCGGGGACCACCGGGGAGCTGTTTTTT	TRBJ2-2	NA	TRBV11-3	15	NA
CASSLEVHNSPLHF	TGCGCCAGCAGCTTGGAGGTCCATAATTCACCCCTCCACTTT	TRBJ1-6	NA	TRBV5-1	14	few
CASRDSSFYGYTF	TGTGCCAGCAGGGACAGTTCCTTTTATGGCTACACCTTC	TRBJ1-2	NA	TRBV25-1	13	NA
CSVMTSGGAYEQYF	TGCAGCGTCATGACTAGCGGGGGGGCCTACGAGCAGTACTTC	TRBJ2-7	TRBD2	TRBV29-1	14	NA
CASSLGLQLAYGDEQYF	TGTGCCAGCAGCTTGGGACTTCAGTTGGCTTATGGCGACGAGCAGTACTTC	TRBJ2-7	NA	TRBV5-6	17	NA
CSALAGGPSYF	TGCAGTGCTCTAGCGGGGGGGCCGTCGTACTTC	TRBJ2-7	TRBD2	TRBV20-1	11	NA
CASSSYLAGAYNEQFF	TGTGCCAGTAGTTCGTATCTAGCGGGGGCCTACAATGAGCAGTTCTTC	TRBJ2-1	TRBD2	TRBV19	16	NA
CASSLARREKLFF	TGTGCCAGCAGTTTAGCCAGAAGGGAAAAACTGTTTTTT	TRBJ1-4	NA	TRBV12-3/TRBV12-4	13	NA
CASSYDRNYGYTF	TGTGCCAGCAGTTACGACAGAAACTATGGCTACACCTTC	TRBJ1-2	NA	TRBV6-2/TRBV6-3	13	NA
CASSLDRKTSSYNEQFF	TGTGCCAGCAGCTTAGATCGTAAGACTAGCTCCTACAATGAGCAGTTCTTC	TRBJ2-1	NA	TRBV11-2	17	NA
CASSLQRGRILQQGEKLFF	TGTGCCAGCAGCTTACAGAGGGGGCGTATCCTTCAGCAGGGAGAAAAACTGTTTTTT	TRBJ1-4	TRBD1	TRBV7-8	19	NA
CASSPSYGTAAFF	TGTGCCAGCAGCCCGTCATACGGGACAGCGGCTTTCTTT	TRBJ1-1	TRBD1	TRBV7-2	13	NA
CATSDLKGQGERVSNQPQHF	TGTGCCACCAGTGATTTGAAAGGACAGGGGGAGAGAGTGAGCAATCAGCCCCAGCATTTT	TRBJ1-5	TRBD1	TRBV24-1	20	NA
CASSWTGETGGDSYNSPLHF	TGTGCCAGCAGCTGGACTGGGGAGACAGGAGGGGACTCCTATAATTCACCCCTCCACTTT	TRBJ1-6	NA	TRBV5-8	20	once
CAWSVSGNTIYF	TGTGCCTGGAGTGTATCCGGAAACACCATATATTTT	TRBJ1-3	NA	TRBV30	12	once
CASSQSLTSGSYEQYF	TGTGCCAGCAGCCAAAGCCTGACTAGCGGGAGCTACGAGCAGTACTTC	TRBJ2-7	TRBD2	TRBV4-2	16	NA
CASSPTEITNTGELFF	TGTGCCAGCAGCCCGACAGAAATAACGAACACCGGGGAGCTGTTTTTT	TRBJ2-2	NA	TRBV3-1/TRBV3-2	16	NA
CASTKTAGSREAFF	TGTGCCAGCACCAAAACCGCCGGGAGTCGGGAAGCTTTCTTT	TRBJ1-1	NA	TRBV6-5	14	NA
CASSQTSREQFF	TGTGCCAGCAGCCAAACTAGCCGTGAGCAGTTCTTC	TRBJ2-1	NA	TRBV14	12	NA
CATSGGPGLAERAYNEQFF	TGTGCCACCAGTGGTGGGCCGGGACTAGCGGAGAGGGCCTACAATGAGCAGTTCTTC	TRBJ2-1	TRBD2	TRBV24-1	19	NA
CASSQAGGPWGQYF	TGTGCCAGCAGCCAAGCCGGGGGGCCATGGGGGCAGTACTTC	TRBJ2-7	NA	TRBV14	14	NA
CASSLESSTEAFF	TGTGCCAGCAGCTTAGAGAGTTCTACTGAAGCTTTCTTT	TRBJ1-1	NA	TRBV11-3	13	NA
CASSQGRPSTALHF	TGTGCCAGCAGCCAAGGACGGCCATCCACGGCCCTCCACTTT	TRBJ1-6	NA	TRBV4-2	14	NA
CASSMERGATDTQYF	TGTGCCAGTAGTATGGAGCGGGGGGCAACAGATACGCAGTATTTT	TRBJ2-3	TRBD2	TRBV19	15	NA
CASSKDAYEQYF	TGTGCCAGCAGCAAGGACGCCTACGAGCAGTACTTC	TRBJ2-7	NA	TRBV7-9	12	NA
CASSQDEAKAFF	TGTGCCAGCAGCCAAGACGAAGCCAAAGCTTTCTTT	TRBJ1-1	NA	TRBV3-1/TRBV3-2	12	NA
CATRHQVTEAFF	TGTGCCACCAGGCACCAAGTCACTGAAGCTTTCTTT	TRBJ1-1	NA	TRBV24-1	12	NA
CASSLDRGTEAFF	TGCGCCAGCAGTCTTGACAGGGGCACTGAAGCTTTCTTT	TRBJ1-1	TRBD1	TRBV10-1	13	NA
CASSATSGGQETQYF	TGTGCCAGCAGTGCGACTAGCGGAGGCCAAGAGACCCAGTACTTC	TRBJ2-5	TRBD2	TRBV6-4	15	NA
CASSYSITGYQETQYF	TGTGCCAGCAGTTACTCGATTACAGGCTACCAAGAGACCCAGTACTTC	TRBJ2-5	NA	TRBV6-5	16	NA
CASGTHLGTDTQYF	TGTGCCAGCGGGACGCATCTAGGAACAGATACGCAGTATTTT	TRBJ2-3	NA	TRBV6-5	14	NA
CASSELAGYNEQFF	TGTGCCAGCAGCGAACTAGCGGGTTACAATGAGCAGTTCTTC	TRBJ2-1	TRBD2	TRBV11-2	14	NA
CASSQVNTGELFF	TGTGCCAGCAGCCAAGTTAACACCGGGGAGCTGTTTTTT	TRBJ2-2	NA	TRBV3-1/TRBV3-2	13	NA
CASSIGAGGGYQETQYF	TGTGCCAGTAGTATAGGTGCGGGAGGCGGGTACCAAGAGACCCAGTACTTC	TRBJ2-5	TRBD2	TRBV19	17	NA
CAWSESGRREQYF	TGTGCCTGGAGTGAATCCGGCAGGAGGGAGCAGTACTTC	TRBJ2-7	NA	TRBV30	13	NA
CASSPGSGANVLTF	TGTGCCAGCAGCCCCGGCTCTGGGGCCAACGTCCTGACTTTC	TRBJ2-6	NA	TRBV7-6	14	NA
CASSATSGRLDTQYF	TGTGCCAGCAGCGCGACTAGCGGGAGGTTGGATACGCAGTATTTT	TRBJ2-3	TRBD2	TRBV11-3	15	NA
CASSLQGAGANVLTF	TGTGCCAGCAGCTTGCAGGGGGCTGGGGCCAACGTCCTGACTTTC	TRBJ2-6	TRBD1	TRBV7-3	15	NA
CAIRGTGNSSYEQYF	TGTGCCATCAGGGGGACAGGGAATAGCTCCTACGAGCAGTACTTC	TRBJ2-7	TRBD1	TRBV10-3	15	NA
CASSVVGNLNSPLHF	TGTGCCAGCAGCGTAGTAGGGAATCTTAATTCACCCCTCCACTTT	TRBJ1-6	NA	TRBV9	15	NA
CASSLRLAGGTNTGELFF	TGTGCCAGCAGCTTAAGACTAGCGGGGGGTACGAACACCGGGGAGCTGTTTTTT	TRBJ2-2	TRBD2	TRBV11-2	18	few
CASSLETGPPRHF	TGTGCCAGCAGCTTAGAAACAGGGCCACCCCGTCATTTT	TRBJ1-5	NA	TRBV2	13	NA
CASSDPGGTGWGYGYTF	TGTGCCAGCAGTGACCCTGGAGGGACAGGGTGGGGCTATGGCTACACCTTC	TRBJ1-2	TRBD1	TRBV6-1	17	NA
CASSVTGTGELFF	TGTGCCAGCAGCGTAACAGGAACCGGGGAGCTGTTTTTT	TRBJ2-2	NA	TRBV9	13	once
CASSSQDSGSFNEQFF	TGTGCCAGCAGCTCCCAGGATAGCGGGAGTTTCAATGAGCAGTTCTTC	TRBJ2-1	TRBD2	TRBV13	16	NA
CASSLGRPSSYEQYF	TGTGCCAGCAGCTTGGGACGGCCAAGCTCCTACGAGCAGTACTTC	TRBJ2-7	NA	TRBV11-2	15	few
CASSQVGLGVWYF	TGCGCCAGCAGCCAGGTTGGACTAGGGGTGTGGTATTTT	TRBJ2-3	TRBD2	TRBV4-1	13	NA
CASSPWAGGEFVEQFF	TGTGCCAGCAGCCCGTGGGCAGGGGGCGAGTTTGTTGAGCAGTTCTTC	TRBJ2-1	TRBD1	TRBV11-3	16	NA
CASSSSLRSSYNEQFF	TGTGCCAGCAGCTCCTCTCTCAGAAGCTCCTACAATGAGCAGTTCTTC	TRBJ2-1	NA	TRBV11-2	16	NA
CASSFVGNTEAFF	TGTGCCAGCAGTTTTGTGGGGAACACTGAAGCTTTCTTT	TRBJ1-1	NA	TRBV27	13	few
CASSQELSGSYNEQFF	TGCGCCAGCAGCCAAGAACTGAGCGGTTCCTACAATGAGCAGTTCTTC	TRBJ2-1	NA	TRBV4-1	16	NA
CASSWGQNFAYNEQFF	TGCGCCAGCAGCTGGGGACAGAATTTTGCCTACAATGAGCAGTTCTTC	TRBJ2-1	TRBD1	TRBV5-1	16	NA
CASTESPNYGYTF	TGTGCCAGCACAGAGTCCCCTAACTATGGCTACACCTTC	TRBJ1-2	NA	TRBV2	13	NA
CASSIALLSGGRNQPQHF	TGTGCCAGTAGTATAGCCCTACTGTCCGGGGGCAGGAATCAGCCCCAGCATTTT	TRBJ1-5	NA	TRBV19	18	NA